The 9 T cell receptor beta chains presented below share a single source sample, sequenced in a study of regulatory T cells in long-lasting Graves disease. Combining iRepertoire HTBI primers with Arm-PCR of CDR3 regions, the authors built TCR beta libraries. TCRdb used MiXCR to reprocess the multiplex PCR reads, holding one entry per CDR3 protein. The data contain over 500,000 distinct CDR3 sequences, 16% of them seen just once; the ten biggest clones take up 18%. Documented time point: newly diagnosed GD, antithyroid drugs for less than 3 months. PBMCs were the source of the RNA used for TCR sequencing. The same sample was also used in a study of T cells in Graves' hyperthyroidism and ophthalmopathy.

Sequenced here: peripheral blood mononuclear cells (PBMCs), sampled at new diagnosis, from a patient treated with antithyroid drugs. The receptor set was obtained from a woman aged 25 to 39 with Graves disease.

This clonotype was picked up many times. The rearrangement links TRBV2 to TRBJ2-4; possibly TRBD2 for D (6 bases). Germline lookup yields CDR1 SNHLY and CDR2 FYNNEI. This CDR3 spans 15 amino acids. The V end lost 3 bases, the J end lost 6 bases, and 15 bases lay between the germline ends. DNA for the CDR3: TGTGCCAGCAGTGATCGGGGGTATGATGGAAACATTCAGTACTTC. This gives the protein CASSDRGYDGNIQYF.

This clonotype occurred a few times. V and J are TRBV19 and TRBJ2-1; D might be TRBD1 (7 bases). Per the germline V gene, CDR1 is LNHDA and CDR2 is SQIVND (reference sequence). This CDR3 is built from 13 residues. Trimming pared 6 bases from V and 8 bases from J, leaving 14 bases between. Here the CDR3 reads CASRRDRDYEQFF. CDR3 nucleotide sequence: TGTGCCAGTAGGAGAGACAGGGACTATGAGCAGTTCTTC.

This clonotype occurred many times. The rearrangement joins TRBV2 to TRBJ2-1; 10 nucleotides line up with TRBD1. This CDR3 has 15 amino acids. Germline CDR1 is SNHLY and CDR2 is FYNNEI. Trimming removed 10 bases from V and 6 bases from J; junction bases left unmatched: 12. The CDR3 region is CATSPGQGSRNEQFF. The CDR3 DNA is TGTGCCACCTCTCCGGGACAGGGGTCACGCAATGAGCAGTTCTTC.

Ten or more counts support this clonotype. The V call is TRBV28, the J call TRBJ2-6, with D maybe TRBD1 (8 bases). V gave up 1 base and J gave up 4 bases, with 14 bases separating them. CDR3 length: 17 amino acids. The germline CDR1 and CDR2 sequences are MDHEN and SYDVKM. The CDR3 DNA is TGTGCCAGCAGTTTATCAGGACAGGGAGGGGGGGCCAACGTCCTGACTTTC. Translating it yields CASSLSGQGGGANVLTF.

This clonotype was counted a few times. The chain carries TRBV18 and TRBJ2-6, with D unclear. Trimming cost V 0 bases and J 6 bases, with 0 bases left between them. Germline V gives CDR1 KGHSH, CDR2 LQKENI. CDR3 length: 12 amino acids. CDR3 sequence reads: CASSPPANVLTF. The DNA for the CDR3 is TGTGCCAGCTCACCACCGGCCAACGTCCTGACTTTC.

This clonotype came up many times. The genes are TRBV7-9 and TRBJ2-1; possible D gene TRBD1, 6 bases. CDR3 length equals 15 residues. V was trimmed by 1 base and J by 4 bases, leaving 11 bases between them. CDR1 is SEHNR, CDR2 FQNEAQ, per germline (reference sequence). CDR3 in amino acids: CASSLVGGRYNEQFF. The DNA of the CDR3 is TGTGCCAGCAGCTTAGTAGGGGGTCGGTACAATGAGCAGTTCTTC.

The CDR3 DNA reads as TGTGCCAGCAGCTTGGTAGGGGACTCCTATAATTCACCCCTCCACTTT. It encodes CASSLVGDSYNSPLHF. The V call is TRBV5-6, the J call TRBJ1-6; D might be TRBD1 (5 bases). CDR1 is SGHDT, CDR2 YYEEEE, per germline. The CDR3 extends over 16 amino acids. V dropped 0 bases and J dropped 0 bases, with 7 bases sitting between them.

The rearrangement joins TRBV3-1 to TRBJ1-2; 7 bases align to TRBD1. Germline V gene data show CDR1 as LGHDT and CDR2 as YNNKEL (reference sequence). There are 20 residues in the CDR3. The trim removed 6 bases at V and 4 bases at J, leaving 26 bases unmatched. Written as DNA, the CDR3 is TGTGCCAGCAGTCATATTGCTGCACAGGGGCAGCCAGGTTTCGGCTATGGCTACACCTTC. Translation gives CASSHIAAQGQPGFGYGYTF.

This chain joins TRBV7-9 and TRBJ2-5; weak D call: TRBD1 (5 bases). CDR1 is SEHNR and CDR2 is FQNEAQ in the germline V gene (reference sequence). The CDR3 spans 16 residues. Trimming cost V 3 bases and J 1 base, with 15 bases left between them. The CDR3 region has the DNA TGTGCCAGCAGCTTCGGCTCTGGGGCAGCCCAAGAGACCCAGTACTTC. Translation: CASSFGSGAAQETQYF.